The TCR beta chain under discussion was sequenced for a study of vaccination and CD4 T cells after COVID-19. Treatment here: approximately nine-day PBMC culture with coronavirus spike peptide pools or control peptides (ViraFEST assay). The Oncomine TCR Beta short-read assay was applied to DNA of cultured CD4+ T cells. TCRdb called the PCR reads again in MiXCR, with one record for every CDR3 protein. This table has about 6,500 distinct CDR3 sequences, roughly 18% appearing once. There are a few counts of this clonotype. Its specificity is not known. The sequencing input was CD4+ T cells from blood, cultured in vitro. The TCR comes from a human donor who had recovered from COVID-19.

CDR3 sequence reads: CASSFNAGELFF. In nucleotides, the CDR3 is TGTGCCAGCAGCTTTAATGCCGGGGAGCTGTTTTTT. The chain links TRBV7-3 to TRBJ2-2; D gene unclear. Trimming took 3 bases from V and 6 from J, leaving 5 bases between them. This CDR3 has 12 amino acids. CDR1 is SGHTA, CDR2 FQGTGA, per germline.